This T cell receptor beta chain appears in the sequencing data of a study of blood T cell repertoires in COVID-19. Study background: COVID-19 samples, acute and convalescent, were from the United States, Italy and Spain. PBMCs, B-cell-depleted T cells, or T cells were the source of the cDNA or gDNA that made up the material.

The trim removed 3 bases at V and 4 bases at J, leaving 5 bases unmatched. Germline V gene sequence: CDR1 SGHTA, CDR2 FQGNSA. The CDR3 covers 15 residues. Per the authors' pipeline: Scientists estimated how many nucleated cells there were by amplifying reference gene primers. Assay used: immunoSEQ multiplex PCR; TCRdb lists only in-frame clones, some missing. Clone size and the V and J calls come from that table; the DNA yielded D and trimming. The table shows 70,000 to 100,000 clones, with 88% occurring only once. Sequencing input: peripheral blood. V usage is TRBV7-2 and J usage is TRBJ2-1; 8 bases fit TRBD1. This clonotype was sampled from a woman older than 75 with active COVID-19. The DNA for the CDR3 is TGTGCCAGCAGCTTCACTGGGACAGGATACAATGAGCAGTTCTTC. This encodes CASSFTGTGYNEQFF.